These 31 T cell receptor beta chains originate from one sample sequenced in a study of blood T cells in healthy people across ages. A sample-barcoded 5' primer and a J-beta primer mix were used in a second PCR of about 6 to 12 cycles. TCRdb recomputed calls from the 5' RACE reads with MiXCR, one row per CDR3 protein. The sample gives around 670,000 distinct CDR3 sequences, around 31% of which show up once; approximately 14% is in the top ten. Sequences were obtained from blood. These receptors were taken from an elderly woman in good health.

This clonotype has at least ten counts. This chain connects TRBV5-1 to TRBJ2-5, with D unresolved. The germline V and J ends were trimmed by 0 bases and 2 bases, with 11 bases remaining between them. Germline CDR1 SGHRS, CDR2 YFSETQ. The CDR3 is made up of 15 amino acids. CDR3 sequence: CASSLANVGQETQYF. DNA of the CDR3: TGCGCCAGCAGCTTGGCCAATGTGGGACAAGAGACCCAGTACTTC.

This chain joins TRBV7-9 and TRBJ2-2, with 7 nucleotides matching TRBD1. With V trimmed by 4 bases and J by 3 bases, 8 bases remained unmatched. Germline CDR1 SEHNR, CDR2 FQNEAQ (reference sequence). The CDR3 has 16 residues. The CDR3: CASSSQTGWDTGELFF. CDR3 nucleotide sequence: TGTGCCAGCAGCTCTCAGACAGGGTGGGACACCGGGGAGCTGTTTTTT. The whole variable domain, remainder taken from reference TRBV7-9 and TRBJ2-2, is DTGVSQNPRHKITKRGQNVTFRCDPISEHNRLYWYRQTLGQGPEFLTYFQNEAQLEKSRLLSDRFSAERPKGSFSTLEIQRTEQGDSAMYLCASSSQTGWDTGELFFGEGSRLTVL.

This clonotype appeared many times. The chain employs TRBV27 and TRBJ1-2, with 11 bases that match TRBD1. After removal of 6 bases from V and 8 bases from J, the junction contained 5 bases not matched to a gene. CDR1 is MNHEY, CDR2 SMNVEV, per germline (reference sequence). The CDR3 consists of 13 residues. The CDR3 DNA is TGTGCCAGCAGAGGACAGGGGGCTAGAGGCTACACCTTC. Protein: CASRGQGARGYTF.

This clonotype was detected many times. This rearrangement joins TRBV20-1 to TRBJ2-5, with 10 nucleotides matching TRBD2. This CDR3 is built from 17 residues. Germline V gives CDR1 DFQATT, CDR2 SNEGSKA (reference sequence). Trimming at V came to 4 bases and at J to 2 bases, leaving 13 bases not matched to a gene. CDR3 in DNA: TGCAGTGCTATCCCGCGGGGGGGAGCGGGGGGGCAAGAGACCCAGTACTTC. This codes for CSAIPRGGAGGQETQYF.

On this clonotype itself: A read error may be the cause here, since a much bigger clone is one base away. CDR3 nucleotide sequence: TGTGCCAGCAGCCCAGGGACTAGCGGGGTGGGCTACAATGAGCAGTACTTC. Its translation: CASSPGTSGVGYNEQYF. The rearrangement joins TRBV4-2 to TRBJ2-5, with 13 bases identical to TRBD2. This CDR3 comprises 17 residues. CDR1 LGHNA and CDR2 YNFKEQ come from the germline V gene. V was clipped by 4 bases and J by 11 bases; unmatched bases: 16.

In its sample, this clonotype was seen many times. Mismatch with germline at one junction end may stem from a read error. CDR3 bases: TGTACCAGCAGTTTTAATGCGGGACAGGGCAGGACTTTC. This gives the protein CTSSFNAGQGRTF. The genes are TRBV12-3 or TRBV12-4 and TRBJ2-6; 9 bases map to TRBD1. The length of the CDR3 is 13 residues.

This clonotype was seen only a few times. This chain links TRBV30 with TRBJ1-2, with D maybe TRBD1 (5 bases). V gave up 4 bases and J gave up 4 bases, with 22 bases separating them. Germline V CDR1 and CDR2: GTSNPN, SVGIG (reference sequence). This CDR3 region has 16 residues. The DNA of the CDR3 is TGTGCCTGGAATCCTCGGGACCCCGGGCCAGGCTATGGCTACACCTTC. Translating it yields CAWNPRDPGPGYGYTF. The variable domain in full, completed from reference TRBV30 and TRBJ1-2, reads SQTIHQWPATLVQPVGSPLSLECTVEGTSNPNLYWYRQAAGRGLQLLFYSVGIGQISSEVPQNLSASRPQDRQFILSSKKLLLSDSGFYLCAWNPRDPGPGYGYTFGSGTRLTVV.

The V gene is TRBV4-2, the J gene TRBJ1-6; TRBD1 aligns across 7 bases. V lost 4 bases and J lost 5; bases outside the gene matches: 8. In germline, CDR1 is LGHNA, CDR2 YNFKEQ. This CDR3 region has 16 residues. The DNA of the CDR3 is TGTGCCAGCAGCCGGACAGGCGAAATCGATAATTCACCCCTCCACTTT. Its translation is CASSRTGEIDNSPLHF.

This clonotype has just one count. The genes are TRBV29-1 and TRBJ1-1; D gene unclear. CDR3 length: 11 residues. V lost 4 bases and J 3 bases, leaving 6 bases between the germline ends. Germline-derived CDR1 and CDR2 are SQVTM and ANQGSEA. CDR3 region: CSVARDTEAFF. The CDR3 coding sequence is TGCAGCGTTGCTCGGGACACTGAAGCTTTCTTT.

The rearrangement joins TRBV30 to TRBJ2-1; 7 positions agree with TRBD1. The CDR3 is 15 residues long. Germline-derived CDR1 and CDR2 are GTSNPN and SVGIG (reference sequence). V was clipped by 0 bases and J by 6 bases; unmatched bases: 8. The CDR3 nucleotides read TGTGCCTGGAGTGTACAAGGGGGCAGGGTCAATGAGCAGTTCTTC. Its protein product is CAWSVQGGRVNEQFF.

This clonotype was counted between two and nine times. This may stem from a read error, because a much larger clone lies one nucleotide away. The J gene is TRBJ2-3, the V gene TRBV5-1; 10 bases align to TRBD2. The CDR3 is 17 residues long. Trimming removed 1 base from V and 3 bases from J; junction bases left unmatched: 8. The germline CDR1 and CDR2 sequences are SGHRS and YFSETQ. CDR3 coding DNA: TGCGCCAGCAGCTTGCAACGAGCGGGGGGGATTACAGATACGCAGTATTTT. Translation: CASSLQRAGGITDTQYF.

J is TRBJ2-7 and V is TRBV5-1, with unresolved D. Trimming shortened V by 0 bases and J by 5 bases, and 18 bases separated the two germline ends. The CDR3 totals 16 residues. Germline V CDR1 and CDR2: SGHRS, YFSETQ. The DNA of the CDR3 is TGCGCCAGCAGCTTGGAGCCCTTACCACTACAAGACGAGCAGTACTTC. This encodes CASSLEPLPLQDEQYF.

In regard to this clonotype: A much larger clone sits a single nucleotide away, making a read error possible. This chain links TRBV6-5 with TRBJ2-5, with D possibly being TRBD1 (6 bases). Germline CDR1 MNHEY, CDR2 SVGAGI. V lost 7 bases to trimming and J lost 11 bases, with 23 bases between them. The CDR3 has 14 amino acids. For the CDR3, the DNA is TGTGCCAGCAAAACCGGACAGTCCTACAATGAGCAGTACTTC. Its translation: CASKTGQSYNEQYF.

This clonotype was recorded a few times. This may stem from a read error, because a much larger clone lies one nucleotide away. V is TRBV10-3 and J is TRBJ1-4, with D hard to call. Germline loops: CDR1 ENHRY, CDR2 SYGVKD. The germline V and J ends were trimmed by 3 bases and 0 bases, with 5 bases remaining between them. The CDR3 is 14 amino acids. The chain's CDR3 is CAISDEPTNEKLFF. CDR3 DNA sequence: TGTGCCATCAGTGATGAGCCAACTAATGAAAAACTGTTTTTT.

Note on this clonotype: Just one base apart from a much larger clone, this may be a read error. The rearrangement links TRBV11-2 to TRBJ1-2, with a tentative D call TRBD1 (6 bases). Germline assignment: CDR1 SGHAT and CDR2 FQNNGV. The CDR3 contains 13 residues. The CDR3 nucleotides are TGTGCCACCGAAGTACAGGGAGGCTATGACTACACCTTC. The encoded protein is CATEVQGGYDYTF.

The V gene is TRBV7-8, the J gene TRBJ1-2; 8 bases line up with TRBD1. Germline values: CDR1 SGHVS, CDR2 FQNEAQ. After removal of 1 base from V and 3 bases from J, the junction contained 10 bases not matched to a gene. The CDR3 totals 17 residues. Here the CDR3 reads CASSLGGFGQGYYGYTF. CDR3 DNA: TGTGCCAGCAGCTTAGGAGGATTCGGACAGGGTTACTATGGCTACACCTTC.

The table lists this clonotype with many counts. The chain is built from TRBV7-9 and TRBJ2-7; 10 bases line up with TRBD1. V lost 6 bases to trimming and J lost 3 bases; unmatched junction nucleotides: 8. The germline V gene encodes CDR1 SEHNR and CDR2 FQNEAQ (reference sequence). The CDR3 is made up of 15 amino acids. The CDR3 DNA follows: TGTGCCAGCAGACCGGCGACAGGGGGCCGCTACGAGCAGTACTTC. It yields the protein CASRPATGGRYEQYF.

As for this clonotype: Germline is not matched at one junction end, which may reflect a read error. This chain joins TRBV5-1 and TRBJ2-2; D ambiguous. This CDR3 comprises 17 residues. Germline CDR1 is SGHRS and CDR2 is YFSETQ. CDR3 region: CASSLNAWTANTRELFF. The CDR3 DNA is TGCGCCAGCAGCTTGAATGCTTGGACGGCGAACACCAGGGAGCTGTTTTTT.

In this sample, this clonotype turned up many times. One base away lies a much larger clone, so this may be a sequencing read error. The chain has TRBV4-3 and TRBJ2-7; the D gene is possibly TRBD2 (7 bases). Germline V gives CDR1 LGHNA, CDR2 YSLEER. The CDR3 is 16 amino acids. V was cut by 1 base and J by 5 bases, with 18 bases left in between. The CDR3 is CASSQGGSGGGDEQYF. CDR3 sequence (DNA): TGCGCCAGCAGCCAAGGAGGTTCGGGGGGCGGCGACGAGCAGTACTTC.

This rearrangement joins TRBV7-2 to TRBJ2-7; tentatively, D is TRBD1 (6 bases). With 3 bases removed from V and 6 bases from J, the gap between germline ends came to 12 bases. Germline lookup yields CDR1 SGHTA and CDR2 FQGNSA. The CDR3 spans 13 residues. CDR3 residues: CASSLPGVPEQYF. As DNA, the CDR3 is TGTGCCAGCAGCTTGCCAGGGGTCCCCGAGCAGTACTTC.

There are many counts of this clonotype. The genes are TRBV11-3 and TRBJ2-1; D gene ambiguous. The CDR3 has 12 amino acids. V lost 0 bases, J lost 5 bases, and 2 bases lay in between. In germline, CDR1 is SGHNT, CDR2 YENEEA. CDR3 in DNA: TGTGCCAGCAGCTTAGAAGACAATGAGCAGTTCTTC. Protein product: CASSLEDNEQFF.

There are a few counts of this clonotype. This sequence joins TRBV21-1 and TRBJ1-5. TRBV21-1 constitutes a pseudogene. The CDR3 runs to 18 residues. The CDR3 spells CASSKGPDQDYSNQPQHF. The CDR3 bases are TGTGCCAGCAGCAAAGGCCCAGACCAGGATTATAGCAATCAGCCCCAGCATTTT.

This clonotype was detected only a few times. This sequence joins TRBV6-5 and TRBJ1-5; D ambiguous. The V gene's germline CDR1 is MNHEY and CDR2 SVGAGI. The CDR3 spans 14 residues. Trimming took off 2 bases at V and 6 bases at J, with 11 bases between the two ends. The CDR3 loop is CASSYRQAAQPQHF. For the CDR3, the DNA is TGTGCCAGCAGTTACCGCCAGGCCGCTCAGCCCCAGCATTTT.

This clonotype was counted only a few times. A read error may explain this, as a much larger clone is one base away. The CDR3 reads CATTEQGAQETQFF. The CDR3 DNA is TGTGCCACCACCGAACAGGGGGCTCAAGAGACCCAGTTCTTC. This chain links TRBV24-1 with TRBJ2-1; 9 bases map to TRBD1. The V gene's germline CDR1 is KGHDR and CDR2 SFDVKD. The CDR3 runs to 14 residues. After removal of 8 bases from V and 13 bases from J, the junction contained 14 bases not matched to a gene.

The chain links TRBV23-1 to TRBJ1-2; D is possibly TRBD1 (6 bases). TRBV23-1 is an open reading frame whose function is uncertain. Trimming stripped 4 bases from V and 5 bases from J, with 17 bases between. The CDR3 consists of 15 residues. For the CDR3, the DNA is TGCGCCAGCAGTCCTGAAGGGGGAGTGTTGTATGGCTACACCTTC. As protein: CASSPEGGVLYGYTF.

There are many counts of this clonotype. V is TRBV7-8 and J is TRBJ2-7; TRBD2 agrees at 14 bases. Germline-derived CDR1 and CDR2 are SGHVS and FQNEAQ. This CDR3 spans 16 amino acids. Trimming removed 5 bases from V and 4 bases from J; junction bases left unmatched: 7. The CDR3 loop is CASSPWTSGGRYEQYF. As DNA, the CDR3 is TGTGCCAGCAGCCCCTGGACTAGCGGGGGGAGATACGAGCAGTACTTC.

The CDR3 DNA sequence: TGTGCCAGCAGCCCCCGTTGGGGGGCGACTGAAGCTTTCTTT. Translation gives CASSPRWGATEAFF. V gene TRBV7-2 combines with J gene TRBJ1-1; tentative D call: TRBD1 (6 bases). Between the trimmed V and J ends, which lost 5 bases and 5 bases, there was a span of 15 bases. Germline V gene sequence: CDR1 SGHTA, CDR2 FQGNSA. This CDR3 contains 14 residues.

Comment on this clonotype: A much larger clone lies one base from this, so it may be a read error. The V gene is TRBV15, the J gene TRBJ2-1; D perhaps matches TRBD1 (7 bases). CDR1 is LNHNV and CDR2 is YYDKDF in the germline V gene (reference sequence). This CDR3 contains 15 residues. The germline V and J ends were trimmed by 1 base and 13 bases, with 20 bases remaining between them. CDR3 in DNA: TGTGCCACCAGCAGAGCAGGGGGGACGGGGGAGACCCAGTTCTTC. Its protein is CATSRAGGTGETQFF.

The table lists this clonotype with many counts. The genes are TRBV30 and TRBJ2-6; D gene uncertain. Germline CDR1 GTSNPN, CDR2 SVGIG (reference sequence). Trimming removed 4 bases at V and 1 base at J, with 5 bases between. This CDR3 spans 13 amino acids. CDR3 sequence reads: CAWKQSGANVLTF. DNA of the CDR3: TGTGCCTGGAAACAATCTGGGGCCAACGTCCTGACTTTC.

The chain links TRBV20-1 to TRBJ1-5; no firm D call. In germline, CDR1 is DFQATT, CDR2 SNEGSKA (reference sequence). The CDR3 covers 17 residues. Trimming stripped 3 bases from V and 2 bases from J, with 20 bases between. The CDR3 is CSASPPKGSRRNQPQHF. The CDR3 DNA is TGCAGTGCTAGCCCTCCCAAGGGCTCTCGGCGCAATCAGCCCCAGCATTTT.

The chain couples TRBV20-1 to TRBJ1-5; 7 nucleotides line up with TRBD1. The CDR3 has 14 residues. Germline-derived CDR1 and CDR2 are DFQATT and SNEGSKA (reference sequence). The V gene end was trimmed by 6 bases and the J gene end by 4 bases; junction bases not matched to a gene: 9. This CDR3 is CSAKNRGTNQPQHF. In DNA form, the CDR3 reads TGCAGTGCAAAAAACAGGGGAACTAATCAGCCCCAGCATTTT.